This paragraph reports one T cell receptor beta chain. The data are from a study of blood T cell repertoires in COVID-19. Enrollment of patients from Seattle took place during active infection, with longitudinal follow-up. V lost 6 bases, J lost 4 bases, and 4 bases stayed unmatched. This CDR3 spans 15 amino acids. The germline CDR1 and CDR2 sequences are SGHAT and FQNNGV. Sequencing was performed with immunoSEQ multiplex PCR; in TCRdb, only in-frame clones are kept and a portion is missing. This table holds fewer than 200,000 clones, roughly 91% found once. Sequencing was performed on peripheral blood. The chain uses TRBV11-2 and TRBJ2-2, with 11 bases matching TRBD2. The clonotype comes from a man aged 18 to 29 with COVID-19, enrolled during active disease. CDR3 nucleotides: TGTGCCAGCAGGCCACTAGCGGGAGTCACCGGGGAGCTGTTTTTT. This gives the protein CASRPLAGVTGELFF.